These 31 T cell receptor beta chains share one sample of origin, sequenced in a study of technical replicates of blood from four donors. Using immunoSEQ multiplex PCR, the repertoire was profiled, and TCRdb retains in-frame clones only, with some absent. The repertoire holds 50,000 to 60,000 clones, with approximately 94% as singletons. The sequenced sample was PBMCs. The receptors shown here come from a human donor in good health. Some clones in this sample may be carry-over from other donors' samples.

The CDR3 nucleotides read TGTGCCAGCAGGGACAGGGTCGTAGTGGGCTATGGCTACACCTTC. This translates into CASRDRVVVGYGYTF. The genes are TRBV7-4 and TRBJ1-2; 8 bases are shared with TRBD1. Germline V gene sequence: CDR1 SGHVT, CDR2 SQSDAQ. The trim removed 6 bases at V and 4 bases at J, leaving 10 bases unmatched. CDR3 size: 15 residues.

The chain couples TRBV11-2 to TRBJ1-2; 7 bases align to TRBD1. The CDR3 loop spans 13 amino acids. The V gene end was trimmed by 5 bases and the J gene end by 4 bases; junction bases not matched to a gene: 4. Germline V gene data show CDR1 as SGHAT and CDR2 as FQNNGV. CDR3 sequence (DNA): TGTGCCAGCAGCCCCGACAGGGCCTATGGCTACACCTTC. It encodes CASSPDRAYGYTF.

Concerning this clone: Different DNA sequences within this sample yield the same CDR3. This sequence joins TRBV10-3 and TRBJ1-2; D possibly corresponds to TRBD1 (5 bases). Between the trimmed V and J ends, which lost 0 bases and 4 bases, there was a span of 6 bases. From germline, CDR1 is ENHRY and CDR2 SYGVKD. The CDR3 runs to 13 residues. CDR3 DNA: TGTGCCATCAGTGAGTCAAGGGGCTATGGCTACACCTTC. Its protein product is CAISESRGYGYTF.

The chain carries TRBV4-2 and TRBJ2-7; 8 nucleotides agree with TRBD2. Germline CDR1 reads LGHNA; CDR2 reads YNFKEQ. There are 16 residues in the CDR3. V shed 1 base and J 3 bases; nucleotides not matched to a gene: 8. The CDR3 loop is CASSQVKGLVDYEQYF. As DNA, the CDR3 is TGTGCCAGCAGCCAAGTGAAGGGACTAGTGGACTACGAGCAGTACTTC.

The J gene is TRBJ1-1, the V gene TRBV7-8; a weak D match, TRBD1 (5 bases). The germline CDR1 and CDR2 sequences are SGHVS and FQNEAQ. CDR3 length: 15 residues. Trimming cost V 2 bases and J 5 bases, with 15 bases left between them. CDR3 DNA: TGTGCCAGCAGCTTATCCCCCCGGGGGGGGACTGAAGCTTTCTTT. This gives the protein CASSLSPRGGTEAFF.

V usage is TRBV7-9 and J usage is TRBJ2-1; a weak D match, TRBD2 (5 bases). Trimming removed 5 bases from V and 4 bases from J, with 9 bases in between. The V gene's germline CDR1 is SEHNR and CDR2 FQNEAQ (reference sequence). The CDR3 spans 13 residues. The CDR3 DNA follows: TGTGCCAGCAGCACCGGGAAATACAATGAGCAGTTCTTC. Its protein product is CASSTGKYNEQFF.

The chain employs TRBV5-1 and TRBJ2-7, with 10 bases aligning to TRBD2. The CDR3 covers 13 residues. V gave up 9 bases and J gave up 11 bases; unmatched junction bases: 14. The germline gives CDR1 SGHRS, CDR2 YFSETQ. CDR3 nucleotides: TGCGCCACCGCCTTAGGCCTAGCGGGAGAAAAGTACTTC. Translation gives CATALGLAGEKYF.

The CDR3, as DNA: TGCGCCAGCAGCCGGACCGGGAATAGCAATCAGCCCCAGCATTTT. It yields the protein CASSRTGNSNQPQHF. The chain has TRBV4-1 and TRBJ1-5; D call uncertain. Germline V gives CDR1 MGHRA, CDR2 YSYEKL. The CDR3 sequence is 15 residues long. Trimming removed 4 bases at V and 0 bases at J, with 10 bases between.

V usage is TRBV11-3 and J usage is TRBJ1-1; D is uncertain. Germline V gives CDR1 SGHNT, CDR2 YENEEA. The germline V and J ends were trimmed by 6 bases and 2 bases, with 13 bases remaining between them. The CDR3 covers 14 residues. Here the CDR3 DNA reads TGTGCCAGCAGTCCCGGACTTGGCAACACTGAAGCTTTCTTT. Its protein product is CASSPGLGNTEAFF.

This chain uses TRBV7-2 with TRBJ2-7; tentatively, D is TRBD2 (6 bases). Trimming shortened V by 5 bases and J by 2 bases, and 13 bases separated the two germline ends. CDR1 is SGHTA, CDR2 FQGNSA, per germline. The length of the CDR3 is 14 residues. The CDR3 DNA reads TGTGCCAGCAGCCGCAGGGACTCGGCCTACGAGCAGTACTTC. Protein sequence: CASSRRDSAYEQYF.

The V call is TRBV5-1, the J call TRBJ2-1; D is perhaps TRBD2 (5 bases). Germline loops: CDR1 SGHRS, CDR2 YFSETQ. Trimming took 9 bases from V and 0 from J, leaving 13 bases between them. This CDR3 has 14 amino acids. CDR3 DNA: TGCGCCACCCGGACTGGCAGCTCCTACAATGAGCAGTTCTTC. It specifies CATRTGSSYNEQFF.

The chain combines TRBV7-3 with TRBJ2-2; maybe TRBD1 (6 bases). Trimming cost V 1 base and J 2 bases, with 11 bases left between them. Germline-derived CDR1 and CDR2 are SGHTA and FQGTGA. The CDR3 is 16 residues long. CDR3 residues: CASSLMGTPNTGELFF. The DNA for the CDR3 is TGTGCCAGCAGCTTAATGGGGACACCAAACACCGGGGAGCTGTTTTTT.

The chain combines TRBV12-5 with TRBJ2-7, with 12 bases that match TRBD2. Unmatched junction bases numbered 15, after V lost 7 bases and J lost 2 bases. The length of the CDR3 is 18 residues. The V gene's germline CDR1 is LGHNT and CDR2 FRNRAP. CDR3 loop: CASATMGASGRAAYEQYF. The CDR3 nucleotides are TGTGCTAGTGCCACCATGGGGGCTAGCGGGAGGGCCGCCTACGAGCAGTACTTC.

The CDR3 region is CASSTQAGNSNQPQHF. CDR3 nucleotides: TGTGCCAGCAGTACCCAGGCGGGAAATAGCAATCAGCCCCAGCATTTT. This rearrangement joins TRBV6-6 to TRBJ1-5; D is uncertain. Between the trimmed V and J ends, which lost 5 bases and 0 bases, there was a span of 14 bases. The CDR3 has 16 amino acids. Germline V gene data show CDR1 as MNHNY and CDR2 as SVGAGI (reference sequence).

The gene calls are TRBV4-1 and TRBJ1-5; tentative D call: TRBD1 (5 bases). The V and J ends lost 3 bases and 7 bases respectively, with 19 bases between them. This CDR3 region has 16 residues. Germline values: CDR1 MGHRA, CDR2 YSYEKL. CDR3 sequence reads: CASSHLMGGGGQPQHF. CDR3 sequence (DNA): TGCGCCAGCAGCCATCTGATGGGCGGTGGGGGGCAGCCCCAGCATTTT.

V is TRBV4-1 and J is TRBJ2-5, with D maybe TRBD1 (5 bases). This CDR3 has 15 residues. The V gene lost 0 bases and the J gene lost 5 bases, with 13 bases spanning the gap. The germline CDR1 and CDR2 sequences are MGHRA and YSYEKL. The CDR3 spells CASSQDLGQWETQYF. For the CDR3, the DNA is TGCGCCAGCAGCCAAGATCTAGGACAATGGGAGACCCAGTACTTC.

This rearrangement joins TRBV6-5 to TRBJ2-1; 7 bases agree with TRBD1. The CDR3 length is 15 residues. The germline CDR1 and CDR2 sequences are MNHEY and SVGAGI. The V and J ends lost 4 bases and 1 base, in that order; junction bases with no gene match: 4. The CDR3 spells CASSSRDSSYNEQFF. In DNA, the CDR3 is TGTGCCAGCAGTTCCCGGGACAGTTCCTACAATGAGCAGTTCTTC.

In this sample, this clone turned up once. This chain uses TRBV30 with TRBJ2-7; the D gene is possibly TRBD2 (5 bases). The CDR3 runs 14 residues. CDR1 and CDR2 from the germline V gene are GTSNPN and SVGIG (reference sequence). V was pared by 3 bases and J by 3 bases, with 15 bases between. In DNA, the CDR3 is TGTGCCTGGAGGTTCGGTGGGAGACACTACGAGCAGTACTTC. It specifies CAWRFGGRHYEQYF.

The rearrangement joins TRBV6-5 to TRBJ1-2, with D perhaps TRBD1 (5 bases). Trimming shortened V by 0 bases and J by 7 bases, and 12 bases separated the two germline ends. Germline-derived CDR1 and CDR2 are MNHEY and SVGAGI. There are 14 residues in the CDR3. CDR3 sequence (DNA): TGTGCCAGCAGTTACTCGTCGGGGGTGGGTGGCTACACCTTC. Protein product: CASSYSSGVGGYTF.

The gene calls are TRBV5-6 and TRBJ2-4; 7 bases agree with TRBD1. V gave up 8 bases and J gave up 5 bases; unmatched junction bases: 7. The CDR3 totals 13 residues. Germline V lookup: CDR1 SGHDT, CDR2 YYEEEE. Here the CDR3 reads CASRRQGQNIQYF. The CDR3 DNA is TGTGCCAGTCGAAGACAGGGACAAAACATTCAGTACTTC.

This chain uses TRBV7-6 with TRBJ2-1; D is uncertain. Germline-derived CDR1 and CDR2 are SGHVS and FNYEAQ. V dropped 3 bases and J dropped 5 bases, with 11 bases sitting between them. The CDR3 runs 14 residues. CDR3 in amino acids: CASSFSFADNEQFF. The CDR3, as DNA: TGTGCCAGCAGCTTTTCGTTTGCGGACAATGAGCAGTTCTTC.

In this sample, this clone turned up once. J is TRBJ1-1 and V is TRBV11-2, with D possibly being TRBD1 (6 bases). Germline V gene lookup returns CDR1 SGHAT and CDR2 FQNNGV. Trimming took 4 bases from V and 9 from J, leaving 18 bases between them. The CDR3 is made up of 14 amino acids. Here the CDR3 DNA reads TGTGCCAGCAGCTCGATCCGGGGGGCCAGGAAAGCTTTCTTT. This gives the protein CASSSIRGARKAFF.

The genes are TRBV23-1 and TRBJ1-2; D may be TRBD1 (6 bases). TRBV23-1 is an open reading frame whose function is uncertain. The CDR3 contains 13 residues. The V and J ends lost 4 bases and 4 bases respectively, with 10 bases between them. For the CDR3, the DNA is TGCGCCAGCAGTCGGACAGCCTTCTATGGCTACACCTTC. Amino acids: CASSRTAFYGYTF.

This chain links TRBV7-3 with TRBJ2-1, with TRBD2 identical over 10 bases. This CDR3 is built from 15 residues. Germline values: CDR1 SGHTA, CDR2 FQGTGA. The junction had 3 bases not matched to a gene; V was cut back by 5 bases and J by 2 bases. DNA for the CDR3: TGTGCCAGCAGCCCCGGACTAGCGGCCTACAATGAGCAGTTCTTC. This gives the protein CASSPGLAAYNEQFF.

The J gene is TRBJ1-3, the V gene TRBV4-3; D call uncertain. The CDR3 is made up of 15 amino acids. Trimming shortened V by 0 bases and J by 2 bases, and 8 bases separated the two germline ends. The V gene's germline CDR1 is LGHNA and CDR2 YSLEER. CDR3 loop: CASSQDRSTGNTIYF. The CDR3 DNA sequence: TGCGCCAGCAGCCAAGACAGGTCTACTGGAAACACCATATATTTT.

The rearrangement joins TRBV7-2 to TRBJ2-1; 11 bases line up with TRBD1. CDR1 is SGHTA and CDR2 is FQGNSA in the germline V gene. CDR3 length: 17 amino acids. Germline trimming cut 2 bases from V and 7 bases from J; bases unmatched to any gene: 10. The CDR3 is CASSLITDRGRRNEQFF. The CDR3 region has the DNA TGTGCCAGCAGCTTAATAACGGACAGGGGGCGTAGAAATGAGCAGTTCTTC.

The genes are TRBV7-2 and TRBJ2-7; 7 nucleotides align to TRBD2. The CDR3 contains 15 residues. The germline CDR1 and CDR2 sequences are SGHTA and FQGNSA. The junction had 7 bases not matched to a gene; V was cut back by 5 bases and J by 0 bases. The CDR3 loop reads CASSLLGRGSYEQYF. DNA for the CDR3: TGTGCCAGCAGCCTACTAGGGAGGGGCTCCTACGAGCAGTACTTC.

The rearrangement joins TRBV14 to TRBJ2-1; possible D gene TRBD1, 6 bases. The CDR3 extends over 12 amino acids. Germline-derived CDR1 and CDR2 are SGHDN and FVKESK. Trimming took off 5 bases at V and 9 bases at J, with 11 bases between the two ends. CDR3 in DNA: TGTGCCAGCAGCATGGGGGCGGGTGAGCAGTTCTTC. This codes for CASSMGAGEQFF. The variable domain in full, with the rest retrieved from reference TRBV14 and TRBJ2-1, is EAGVTQFPSHSVIEKGQTVTLRCDPISGHDNLYWYRRVMGKEIKFLLHFVKESKQDESGMPNNRFLAERTGGTYSTLKVQPAELEDSGVYFCASSMGAGEQFFGPGTRLTVL.

The J gene is TRBJ2-1, the V gene TRBV13; 9 bases align to TRBD2. Germline V lookup: CDR1 PRHDT, CDR2 FYEKMQ (reference sequence). CDR3 length: 14 amino acids. Losses at the gene ends were 5 bases for V and 4 bases for J; bases not matched to a gene: 3. The CDR3 here is CASSRTSDYNEQFF. The DNA of the CDR3 is TGTGCCAGCAGCCGGACTAGCGATTACAATGAGCAGTTCTTC.

The V and J genes are TRBV7-2 and TRBJ2-7; 7 bases agree with TRBD2. Germline V gene lookup returns CDR1 SGHTA and CDR2 FQGNSA. This CDR3 contains 15 residues. The junction had 5 bases not matched to a gene; V was cut back by 1 base and J by 2 bases. The CDR3 reads CASSLGGGDAYEQYF. CDR3 bases: TGTGCCAGCAGCTTAGGGGGGGGAGATGCCTACGAGCAGTACTTC.

This chain connects TRBV30 to TRBJ2-3; 11 bases agree with TRBD2. The CDR3 covers 15 residues. The J segment lost 8 bases and the V segment lost 1 base, leaving 8 bases of the junction unmatched. CDR1 is GTSNPN, CDR2 SVGIG, per germline (reference sequence). The CDR3 loop reads CAWSGGLAVPGTQYF. The CDR3 DNA follows: TGTGCCTGGAGTGGGGGACTAGCGGTTCCTGGTACGCAGTATTTT.